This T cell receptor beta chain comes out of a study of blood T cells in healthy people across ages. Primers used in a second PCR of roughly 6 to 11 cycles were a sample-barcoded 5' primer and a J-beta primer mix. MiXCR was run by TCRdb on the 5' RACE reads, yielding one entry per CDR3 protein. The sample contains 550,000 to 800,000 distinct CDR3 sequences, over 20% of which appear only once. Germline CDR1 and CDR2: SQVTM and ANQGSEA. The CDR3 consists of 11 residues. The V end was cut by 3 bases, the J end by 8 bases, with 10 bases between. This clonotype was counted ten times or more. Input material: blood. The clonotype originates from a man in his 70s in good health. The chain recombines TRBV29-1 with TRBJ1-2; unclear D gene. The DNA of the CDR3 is TGCAGCGTTGATTCCATCTCCGGCTACACCTTC. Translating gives CSVDSISGYTF.